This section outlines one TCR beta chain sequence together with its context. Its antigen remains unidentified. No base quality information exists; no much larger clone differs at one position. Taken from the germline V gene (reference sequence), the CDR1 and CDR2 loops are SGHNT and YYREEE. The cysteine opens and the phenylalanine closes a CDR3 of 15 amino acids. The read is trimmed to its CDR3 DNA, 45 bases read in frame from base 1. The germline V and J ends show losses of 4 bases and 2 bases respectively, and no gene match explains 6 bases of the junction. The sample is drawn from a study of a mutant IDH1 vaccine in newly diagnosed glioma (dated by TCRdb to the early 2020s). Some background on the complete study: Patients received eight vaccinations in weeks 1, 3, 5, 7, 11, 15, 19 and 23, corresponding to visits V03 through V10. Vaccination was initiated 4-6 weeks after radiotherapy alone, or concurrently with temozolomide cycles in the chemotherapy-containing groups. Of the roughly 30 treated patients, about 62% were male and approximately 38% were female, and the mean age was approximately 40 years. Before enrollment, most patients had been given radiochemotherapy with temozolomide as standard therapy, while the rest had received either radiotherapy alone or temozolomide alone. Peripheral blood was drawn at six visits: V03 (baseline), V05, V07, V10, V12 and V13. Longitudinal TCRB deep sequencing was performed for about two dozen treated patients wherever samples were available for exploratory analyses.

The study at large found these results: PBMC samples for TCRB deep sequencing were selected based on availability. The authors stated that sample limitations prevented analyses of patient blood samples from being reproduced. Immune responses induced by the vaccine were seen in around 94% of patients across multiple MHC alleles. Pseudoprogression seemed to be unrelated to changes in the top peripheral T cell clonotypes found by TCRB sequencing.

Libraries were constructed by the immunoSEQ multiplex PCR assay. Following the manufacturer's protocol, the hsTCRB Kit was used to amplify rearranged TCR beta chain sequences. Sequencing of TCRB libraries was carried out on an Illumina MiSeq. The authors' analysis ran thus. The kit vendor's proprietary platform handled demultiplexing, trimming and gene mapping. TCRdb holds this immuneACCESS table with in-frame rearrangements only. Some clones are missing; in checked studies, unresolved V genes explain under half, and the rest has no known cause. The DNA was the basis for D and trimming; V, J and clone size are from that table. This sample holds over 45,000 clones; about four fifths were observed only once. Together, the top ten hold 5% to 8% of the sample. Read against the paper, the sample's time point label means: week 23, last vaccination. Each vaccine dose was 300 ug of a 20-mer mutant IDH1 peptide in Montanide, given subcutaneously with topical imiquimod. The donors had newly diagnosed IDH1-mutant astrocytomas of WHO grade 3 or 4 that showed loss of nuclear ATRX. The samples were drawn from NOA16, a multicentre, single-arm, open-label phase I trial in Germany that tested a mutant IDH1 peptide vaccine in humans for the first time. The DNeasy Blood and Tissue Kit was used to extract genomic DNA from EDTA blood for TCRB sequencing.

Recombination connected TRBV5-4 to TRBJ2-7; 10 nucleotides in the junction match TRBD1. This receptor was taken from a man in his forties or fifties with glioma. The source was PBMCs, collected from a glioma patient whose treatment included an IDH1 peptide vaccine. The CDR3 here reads CASSPDRGPPYEQYF. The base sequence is TGTGCCAGCAGCCCAGACAGGGGGCCCCCCTACGAGCAGTACTTC.